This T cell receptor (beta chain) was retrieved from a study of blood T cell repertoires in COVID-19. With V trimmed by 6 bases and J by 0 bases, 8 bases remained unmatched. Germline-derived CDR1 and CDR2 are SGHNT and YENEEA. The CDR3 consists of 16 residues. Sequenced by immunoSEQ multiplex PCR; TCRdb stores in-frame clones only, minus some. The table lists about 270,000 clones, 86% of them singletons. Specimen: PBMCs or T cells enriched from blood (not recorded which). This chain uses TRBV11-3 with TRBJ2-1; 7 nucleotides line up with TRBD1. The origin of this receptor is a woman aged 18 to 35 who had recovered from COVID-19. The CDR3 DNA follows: TGTGCCAGCAGTAACAGGGGCGCCACCTCCTACAATGAGCAGTTCTTC. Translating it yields CASSNRGATSYNEQFF.